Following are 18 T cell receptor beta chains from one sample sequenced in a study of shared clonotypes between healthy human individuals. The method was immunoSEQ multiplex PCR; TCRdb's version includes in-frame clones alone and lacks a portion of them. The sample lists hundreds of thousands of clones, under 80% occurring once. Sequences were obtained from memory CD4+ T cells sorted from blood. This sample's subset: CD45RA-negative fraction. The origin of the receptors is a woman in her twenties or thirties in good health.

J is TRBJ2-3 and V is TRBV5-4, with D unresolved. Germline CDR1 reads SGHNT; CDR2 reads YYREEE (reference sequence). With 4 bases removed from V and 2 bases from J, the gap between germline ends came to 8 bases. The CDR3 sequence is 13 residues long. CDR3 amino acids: CASSPEYTDTQYF. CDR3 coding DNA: TGTGCCAGCAGCCCCGAATACACAGATACGCAGTATTTT. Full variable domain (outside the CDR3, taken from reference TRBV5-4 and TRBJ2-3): ETGVTQSPTHLIKTRGQQVTLRCSSQSGHNTVSWYQQALGQGPQFIFQYYREEENGRGNFPPRFSGLQFPNYSSELNVNALELDDSALYLCASSPEYTDTQYFGPGTRLTVL.

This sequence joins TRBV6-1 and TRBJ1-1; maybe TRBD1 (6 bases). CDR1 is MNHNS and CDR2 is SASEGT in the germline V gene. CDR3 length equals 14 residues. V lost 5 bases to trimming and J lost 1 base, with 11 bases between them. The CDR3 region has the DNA TGTGCCAGCAGTCCCTCGGGACAGAACACTGAAGCTTTCTTT. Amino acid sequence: CASSPSGQNTEAFF.

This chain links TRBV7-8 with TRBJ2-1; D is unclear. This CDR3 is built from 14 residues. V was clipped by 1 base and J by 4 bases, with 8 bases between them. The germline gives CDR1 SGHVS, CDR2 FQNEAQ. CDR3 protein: CASSLDSGYNEQFF. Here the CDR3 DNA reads TGTGCCAGCAGCTTAGATTCTGGTTACAATGAGCAGTTCTTC.

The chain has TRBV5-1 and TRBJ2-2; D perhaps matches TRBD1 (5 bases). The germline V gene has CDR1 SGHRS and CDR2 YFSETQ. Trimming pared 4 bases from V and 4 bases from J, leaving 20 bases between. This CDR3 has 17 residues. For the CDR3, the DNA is TGCGCCAGCAGCCCGGTTATAGGGGCTACGGGCACCGGGGAGCTGTTTTTT. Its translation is CASSPVIGATGTGELFF.

The CDR3 DNA sequence: TGCAGCGTTGCAGCGGACCAGAACACTGAAGCTTTCTTT. Amino acids: CSVAADQNTEAFF. The chain recombines TRBV29-1 with TRBJ1-1; D is unclear. The germline V gene encodes CDR1 SQVTM and CDR2 ANQGSEA. The CDR3 is 13 residues long. The V end was cut by 4 bases, the J end by 1 base, with 10 bases between.

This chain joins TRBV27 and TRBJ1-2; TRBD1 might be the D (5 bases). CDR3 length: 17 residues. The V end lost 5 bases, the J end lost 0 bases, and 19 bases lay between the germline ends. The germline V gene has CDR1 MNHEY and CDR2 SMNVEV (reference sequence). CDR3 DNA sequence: TGTGCCAGCAGTAGCCGGGGTCAGGGAAAAGCTAACTATGGCTACACCTTC. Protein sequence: CASSSRGQGKANYGYTF.

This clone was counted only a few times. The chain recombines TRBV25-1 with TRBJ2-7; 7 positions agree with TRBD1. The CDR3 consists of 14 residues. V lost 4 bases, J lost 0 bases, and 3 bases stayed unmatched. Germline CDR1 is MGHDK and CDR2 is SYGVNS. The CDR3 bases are TGTGCCAGCAGTGGCAGGGACAGCTCCTACGAGCAGTACTTC. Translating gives CASSGRDSSYEQYF.

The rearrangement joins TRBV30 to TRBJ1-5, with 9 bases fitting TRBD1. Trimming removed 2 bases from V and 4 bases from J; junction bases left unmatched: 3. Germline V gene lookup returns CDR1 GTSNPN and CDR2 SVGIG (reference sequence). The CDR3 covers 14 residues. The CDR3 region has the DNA TGTGCCTGGAGTCGGGGACAGGGTAATCAGCCCCAGCATTTT. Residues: CAWSRGQGNQPQHF.

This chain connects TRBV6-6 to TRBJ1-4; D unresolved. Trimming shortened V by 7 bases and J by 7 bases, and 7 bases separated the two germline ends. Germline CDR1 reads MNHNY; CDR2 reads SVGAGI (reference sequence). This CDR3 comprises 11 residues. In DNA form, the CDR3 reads TGTGCCAGCAAAGAGGGTGAAAAACTGTTTTTT. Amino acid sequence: CASKEGEKLFF.

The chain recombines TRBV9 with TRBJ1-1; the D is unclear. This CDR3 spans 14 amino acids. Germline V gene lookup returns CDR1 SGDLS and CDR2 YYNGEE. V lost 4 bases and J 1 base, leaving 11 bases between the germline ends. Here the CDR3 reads CASSPQLRNTEAFF. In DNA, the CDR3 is TGTGCCAGCAGCCCCCAACTTAGGAACACTGAAGCTTTCTTT.

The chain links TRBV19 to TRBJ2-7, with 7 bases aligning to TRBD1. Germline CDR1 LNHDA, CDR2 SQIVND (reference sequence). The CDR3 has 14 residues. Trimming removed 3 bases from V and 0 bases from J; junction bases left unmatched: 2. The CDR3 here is CASSIRQGSYEQYF. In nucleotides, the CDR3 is TGTGCCAGTAGTATCCGACAGGGCTCCTACGAGCAGTACTTC. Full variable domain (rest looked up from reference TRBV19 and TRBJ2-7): DGGITQSPKYLFRKEGQNVTLSCEQNLNHDAMYWYRQDPGQGLRLIYYSQIVNDFQKGDIAEGYSVSREKKESFPLTVTSAQKNPTAFYLCASSIRQGSYEQYFGPGTRLTVT.

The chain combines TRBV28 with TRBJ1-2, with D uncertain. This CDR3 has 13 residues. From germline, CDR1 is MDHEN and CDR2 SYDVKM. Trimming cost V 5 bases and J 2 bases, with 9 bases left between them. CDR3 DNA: TGTGCCAGCAGTCTCGACACCAACTATGGCTACACCTTC. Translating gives CASSLDTNYGYTF.

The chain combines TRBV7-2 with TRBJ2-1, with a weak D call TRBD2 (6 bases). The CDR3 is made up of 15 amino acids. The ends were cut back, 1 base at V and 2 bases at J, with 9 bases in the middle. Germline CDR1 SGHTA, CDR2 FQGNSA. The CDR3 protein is CASSLVSGPYNEQFF. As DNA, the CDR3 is TGTGCCAGCAGCTTAGTTAGCGGCCCCTACAATGAGCAGTTCTTC.

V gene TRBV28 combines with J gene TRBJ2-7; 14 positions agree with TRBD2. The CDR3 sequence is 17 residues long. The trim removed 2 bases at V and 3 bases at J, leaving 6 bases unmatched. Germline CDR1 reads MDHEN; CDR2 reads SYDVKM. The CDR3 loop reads CASSLTSGTSGSYEQYF. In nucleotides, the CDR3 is TGTGCCAGCAGTTTAACCTCCGGGACTAGCGGGAGCTACGAGCAGTACTTC.

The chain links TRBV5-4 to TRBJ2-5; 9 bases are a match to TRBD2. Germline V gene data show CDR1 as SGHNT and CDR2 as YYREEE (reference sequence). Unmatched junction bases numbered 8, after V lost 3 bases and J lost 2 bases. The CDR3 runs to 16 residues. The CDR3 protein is CASSSAGLAKQETQYF. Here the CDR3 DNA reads TGTGCCAGCAGCTCGGCCGGACTAGCGAAACAAGAGACCCAGTACTTC.

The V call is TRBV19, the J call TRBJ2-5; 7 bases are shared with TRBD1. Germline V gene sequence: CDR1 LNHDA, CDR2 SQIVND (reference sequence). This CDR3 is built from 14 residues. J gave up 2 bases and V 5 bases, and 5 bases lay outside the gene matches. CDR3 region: CASSFRDSQETQYF. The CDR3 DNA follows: TGTGCCAGTAGTTTCCGGGACAGTCAAGAGACCCAGTACTTC. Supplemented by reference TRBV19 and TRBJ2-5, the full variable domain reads DGGITQSPKYLFRKEGQNVTLSCEQNLNHDAMYWYRQDPGQGLRLIYYSQIVNDFQKGDIAEGYSVSREKKESFPLTVTSAQKNPTAFYLCASSFRDSQETQYFGPGTRLLVL.

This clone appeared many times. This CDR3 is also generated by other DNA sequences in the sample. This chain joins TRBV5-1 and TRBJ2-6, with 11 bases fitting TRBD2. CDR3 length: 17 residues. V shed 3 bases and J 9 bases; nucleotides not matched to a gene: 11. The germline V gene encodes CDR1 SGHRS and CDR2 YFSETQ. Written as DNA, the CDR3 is TGCGCCAGCAGCTCACTAGCGGGAGATTCACCCGGCAACGTCCTGACTTTC. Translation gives CASSSLAGDSPGNVLTF.

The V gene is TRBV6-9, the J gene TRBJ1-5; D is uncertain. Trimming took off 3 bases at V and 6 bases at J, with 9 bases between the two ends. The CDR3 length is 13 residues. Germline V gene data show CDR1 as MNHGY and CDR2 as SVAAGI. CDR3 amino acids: CASSYGERQPQHF. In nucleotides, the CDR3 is TGTGCCAGCAGTTACGGTGAGCGTCAGCCCCAGCATTTT.